This T cell receptor (beta chain) was found in a study of T cell repertoires in cytomegalovirus infection. In this sample, this clonotype turned up once. The antigen remains undetermined. The CDR3 is made up of 13 amino acids. The germline V gene has CDR1 ENHRY and CDR2 SYGVKD. Trimming pared 7 bases from V and 2 bases from J, leaving 12 bases between. TCRdb used MiXCR to reprocess the reads, holding one entry per CDR3 protein. In the table there are some 200,000 distinct CDR3 sequences, roughly two fifths of which are singletons. The TCR was taken from a human donor in good health (CMV status not recorded). Some clones in this sample may be carry-over from other donors' samples. The sequencing used CD8+ T cells from cultured PBMCs, collected from culture after CMV antigen stimulation. The V call is TRBV10-3, the J call TRBJ2-7; D unclear. In DNA, the CDR3 is TGTGCCATCAACAACGGGCCAACCTACGAGCAGTACTTC. Its translation is CAINNGPTYEQYF.